This note documents a single TCR beta chain sequence. V shed 7 bases and J shed 3 bases, with 9 bases lying between them. Germline V gene sequence: CDR1 ENHRY, CDR2 SYGVKD. This CDR3 contains 12 residues. This entry is derived from a study of blood T cell repertoires in COVID-19. Study as a whole: Italy, Spain and the United States were the sources of the convalescent and acute COVID-19 samples.

Repertoires were generated with immunoSEQ multiplex PCR, while TCRdb's copy carries only in-frame clones and drops some. The repertoire holds about 460,000 clones, with around nine tenths as singletons. The V and J genes are TRBV10-3 and TRBJ1-2, with D perhaps TRBD1 (5 bases). The receptor was derived from a woman in her fifties or sixties who had recovered from COVID-19. What was sequenced was PBMCs or T cells enriched from blood (not recorded which). The CDR3 region has the DNA TGTGCCATCACGGACATTGACTATGGCTACACCTTC. This gives the protein CAITDIDYGYTF.